This is a list of T cell receptor beta chains from one sample in a study of OX40 agonist ivuxolimab in advanced cancers. Profiling relied on immunoSEQ multiplex PCR, and the TCRdb table lists in-frame clones only, not all of them. The sample yields 66,000 or so clones, about 92% seen once. The specimen comprised CD4+ or CD8+ T cells sorted from blood, sampled in a trial of the OX40 agonist ivuxolimab. The receptor source for this set is an adult with an advanced solid tumor such as melanoma, head and neck, liver or kidney cancer. Each CDR3 is given with its conserved first and last residue. Each record gives: clone size, D gene, CDR3 length, V gene, J gene, CDR3 DNA, CDR3 protein. D genes are given only for firm matches. A row's size may be missing; if present it is once, few, many or a size class.

clone_size: .
d_call: TRBD2
cdr3_length: 17
v_call: TRBV30
j_call: TRBJ2-3
cdr3_nt: TGTGCCTGGAGTGCCATCTGGACTAGCGGGGTAACAGATACGCAGTATTTT
cdr3_aa: CAWSAIWTSGVTDTQYF

clone_size: .
d_call: .
cdr3_length: 13
v_call: TRBV4-1
j_call: TRBJ1-1
cdr3_nt: TGCGCCAGCAGCCACGGGACGAACACTGAAGCTTTCTTT
cdr3_aa: CASSHGTNTEAFF

clone_size: .
d_call: .
cdr3_length: 14
v_call: TRBV30
j_call: TRBJ1-3
cdr3_nt: TGTGCCTGGAGCACCAGGGGTGTCGGAAACACCATATATTTT
cdr3_aa: CAWSTRGVGNTIYF

clone_size: .
d_call: .
cdr3_length: 16
v_call: TRBV6-4
j_call: TRBJ2-2
cdr3_nt: TGTGCCAGCAGTGACTCTGAGGGGGGCCACACCGGGGAGCTGTTTTTT
cdr3_aa: CASSDSEGGHTGELFF

clone_size: .
d_call: .
cdr3_length: 17
v_call: TRBV7-8
j_call: TRBJ1-3
cdr3_nt: TGTGCCAGCAGCCCCGAGATATCCCTCGGGTCTGGAAACACCATATATTTT
cdr3_aa: CASSPEISLGSGNTIYF

clone_size: .
d_call: TRBD1
cdr3_length: 15
v_call: TRBV4-3
j_call: TRBJ1-1
cdr3_nt: TGCGCCAGCAGCCAGCCCGGGACAGGGCACACTGAAGCTTTCTTT
cdr3_aa: CASSQPGTGHTEAFF

clone_size: .
d_call: .
cdr3_length: 16
v_call: TRBV5-5
j_call: TRBJ1-5
cdr3_nt: TGTGCCAGCAGCTTGGGTTCAGTTAGTCGGGATCAGCCCCAGCATTTT
cdr3_aa: CASSLGSVSRDQPQHF

clone_size: .
d_call: .
cdr3_length: 15
v_call: TRBV27
j_call: TRBJ1-2
cdr3_nt: TGTGCCAGCAGTCCCTCTCGGACGGCCAGGTATGGCTACACCTTC
cdr3_aa: CASSPSRTARYGYTF

clone_size: .
d_call: .
cdr3_length: 11
v_call: TRBV30
j_call: TRBJ2-1
cdr3_nt: TGTGCCTGGACCCAAAATCATGAGCAGTTCTTC
cdr3_aa: CAWTQNHEQFF

clone_size: .
d_call: TRBD2
cdr3_length: 15
v_call: TRBV29-1
j_call: TRBJ2-1
cdr3_nt: TGCAGCGTTGGGCTAGCGGGAGTATCGTACAATGAGCAGTTCTTC
cdr3_aa: CSVGLAGVSYNEQFF

clone_size: .
d_call: .
cdr3_length: 12
v_call: TRBV6-5
j_call: TRBJ2-5
cdr3_nt: TGTGCCAGCAGTTACGTAGGAGAGACCCAGTACTTC
cdr3_aa: CASSYVGETQYF

clone_size: .
d_call: .
cdr3_length: 19
v_call: TRBV23-1
j_call: TRBJ1-5
cdr3_nt: TGCGCCAGCAGTCTATCGAACCCAGGGAGTCGATATAGCAATCAGCCCCAGCATTTT
cdr3_aa: CASSLSNPGSRYSNQPQHF

clone_size: .
d_call: TRBD2
cdr3_length: 13
v_call: TRBV9
j_call: TRBJ2-1
cdr3_nt: TGTGCCAGCAGCGGACTAGCGGGAAATGAGCAGTTCTTC
cdr3_aa: CASSGLAGNEQFF

clone_size: .
d_call: .
cdr3_length: 15
v_call: TRBV10-2
j_call: TRBJ1-2
cdr3_nt: TGCGCCAGCAGTGAGTCAGAGTGGGGGCACTATGGCTACACCTTC
cdr3_aa: CASSESEWGHYGYTF

clone_size: .
d_call: TRBD1
cdr3_length: 14
v_call: TRBV9
j_call: TRBJ2-1
cdr3_nt: TGTGCCAGCAGCGTAGACGGCAGGGGGTATGAGCAGTTCTTC
cdr3_aa: CASSVDGRGYEQFF

clone_size: few
d_call: .
cdr3_length: 13
v_call: TRBV15
j_call: TRBJ1-5
cdr3_nt: TGTGCCACCAGCAGAGAGGGGAATCAGCCCCAGCATTTT
cdr3_aa: CATSREGNQPQHF

clone_size: .
d_call: .
cdr3_length: 15
v_call: TRBV12-5
j_call: TRBJ1-2
cdr3_nt: TGTGCTAGTGGTTTGTTCGGGGGGCGTTATTATGGCTACACCTTC
cdr3_aa: CASGLFGGRYYGYTF

clone_size: .
d_call: .
cdr3_length: 12
v_call: TRBV28
j_call: TRBJ2-3
cdr3_nt: TGTGCCAGCAGTTTTGAGGAAGATACGCAGTATTTT
cdr3_aa: CASSFEEDTQYF

clone_size: .
d_call: TRBD1
cdr3_length: 17
v_call: TRBV7-6
j_call: TRBJ1-6
cdr3_nt: TGTGCCAGCAGCTTACTACAGGGGAGCTCCTATAATTCACCCCTCCACTTT
cdr3_aa: CASSLLQGSSYNSPLHF

clone_size: .
d_call: .
cdr3_length: 11
v_call: TRBV28
j_call: TRBJ2-7
cdr3_nt: TGTGCCAGCAGTTTATTTGCCGAGCAGTACTTC
cdr3_aa: CASSLFAEQYF

clone_size: once
d_call: TRBD1
cdr3_length: 16
v_call: TRBV7-6
j_call: TRBJ2-7
cdr3_nt: TGTGCCAGCAGCCACCCCGGGACAGGGGGAGACTACGAGCAGTACTTC
cdr3_aa: CASSHPGTGGDYEQYF

clone_size: .
d_call: .
cdr3_length: 13
v_call: TRBV30
j_call: TRBJ2-7
cdr3_nt: TGTGCCTGGAGGGACTTACGGGGTGACGAGCAGTACTTC
cdr3_aa: CAWRDLRGDEQYF

clone_size: .
d_call: .
cdr3_length: 15
v_call: TRBV30
j_call: TRBJ1-2
cdr3_nt: TGTGCCTGGACCGGGTCTCACCCCCCGCTCTATGGCTACACCTTC
cdr3_aa: CAWTGSHPPLYGYTF

clone_size: .
d_call: .
cdr3_length: 14
v_call: TRBV6-4
j_call: TRBJ2-1
cdr3_nt: TGTGCCAGCAGTGACTCTGTTTGGGCTAATGAGCAGTTCTTC
cdr3_aa: CASSDSVWANEQFF

clone_size: .
d_call: .
cdr3_length: 11
v_call: TRBV20-1
j_call: TRBJ2-1
cdr3_nt: TGCAGTGCTCCGATTCTAGGTGAGCAGTTCTTC
cdr3_aa: CSAPILGEQFF

clone_size: once
d_call: .
cdr3_length: 17
v_call: TRBV21-1
j_call: TRBJ2-5
cdr3_nt: TGTGCCAGCAGCAAATCGAGGGCCAGGGGGTACCAAGAGACCCAGTACTTC
cdr3_aa: CASSKSRARGYQETQYF

clone_size: .
d_call: .
cdr3_length: 15
v_call: TRBV30
j_call: TRBJ1-5
cdr3_nt: TGTGCCTGGAGTGTACCCAGGGGCCAGGGTCAGCCCCAGCATTTT
cdr3_aa: CAWSVPRGQGQPQHF

clone_size: once
d_call: TRBD2
cdr3_length: 16
v_call: TRBV30
j_call: TRBJ2-1
cdr3_nt: TGTGCCTGGACTCCCCTTAGCGGGGGCCTTAACAATGAGCAGTTCTTC
cdr3_aa: CAWTPLSGGLNNEQFF

clone_size: .
d_call: .
cdr3_length: 14
v_call: TRBV28
j_call: TRBJ1-5
cdr3_nt: TGTGCCAGCAGTTTAACCTACGACAATCAGCCCCAGCATTTT
cdr3_aa: CASSLTYDNQPQHF

clone_size: .
d_call: .
cdr3_length: 13
v_call: TRBV4-1
j_call: TRBJ1-2
cdr3_nt: TGCGCCAGCAGCCAAGATCCGGGGTATGGCTACACCTTC
cdr3_aa: CASSQDPGYGYTF

clone_size: once
d_call: .
cdr3_length: 12
v_call: TRBV2
j_call: TRBJ2-3
cdr3_nt: TGTGCCAGCAAGAGTGACGCAGATACGCAGTATTTT
cdr3_aa: CASKSDADTQYF

clone_size: .
d_call: TRBD1
cdr3_length: 13
v_call: TRBV5-4
j_call: TRBJ1-2
cdr3_nt: TGTGCCAGCAGCTTGGCGACAGGGCATGGCTACACCTTC
cdr3_aa: CASSLATGHGYTF

clone_size: .
d_call: .
cdr3_length: 15
v_call: TRBV9
j_call: TRBJ2-1
cdr3_nt: TGTGCCAGCAGCGTTTCGGGAGTAACCTACAATGAGCAGTTCTTC
cdr3_aa: CASSVSGVTYNEQFF